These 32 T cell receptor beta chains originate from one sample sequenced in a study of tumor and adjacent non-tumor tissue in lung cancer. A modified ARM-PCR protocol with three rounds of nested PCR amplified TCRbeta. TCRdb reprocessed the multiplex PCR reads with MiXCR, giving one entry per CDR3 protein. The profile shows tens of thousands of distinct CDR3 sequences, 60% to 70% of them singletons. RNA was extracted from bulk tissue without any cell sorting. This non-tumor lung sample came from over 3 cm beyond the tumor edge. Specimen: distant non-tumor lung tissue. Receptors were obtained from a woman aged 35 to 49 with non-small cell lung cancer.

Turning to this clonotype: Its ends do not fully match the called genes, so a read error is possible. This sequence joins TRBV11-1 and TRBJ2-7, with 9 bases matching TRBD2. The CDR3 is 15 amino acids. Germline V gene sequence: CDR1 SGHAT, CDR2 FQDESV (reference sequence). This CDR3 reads CAGSLISGSQHEQYF. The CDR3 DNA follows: TGTGCCGGCAGCCTAATTAGCGGGAGCCAACACGAGCAGTACTTC.

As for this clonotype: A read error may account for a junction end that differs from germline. The CDR3 nucleotides are TGTGCCAACAGCTTAGCCCCTGTCACCGGGGAGCTGTTTTTT. It is translated as CANSLAPVTGELFF. The J gene is TRBJ2-2, the V gene TRBV11-2; D uncertain. The germline gives CDR1 SGHAT, CDR2 FQNNGV. There are 14 residues in the CDR3.

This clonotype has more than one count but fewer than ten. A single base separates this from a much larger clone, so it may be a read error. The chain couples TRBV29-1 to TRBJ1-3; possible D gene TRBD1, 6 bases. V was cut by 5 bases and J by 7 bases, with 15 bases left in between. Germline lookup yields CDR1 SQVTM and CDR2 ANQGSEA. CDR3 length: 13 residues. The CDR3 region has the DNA TGCAGCGTTTTGGACGCGGGGGCCAACACCATATATTTT. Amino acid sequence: CSVLDAGANTIYF.

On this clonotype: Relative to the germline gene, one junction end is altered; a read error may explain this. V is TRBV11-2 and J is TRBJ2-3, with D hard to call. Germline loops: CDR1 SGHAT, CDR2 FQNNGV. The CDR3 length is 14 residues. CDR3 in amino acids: CASRHLSAADTQYF. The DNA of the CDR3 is TGTGCGAGCAGACATCTAAGCGCGGCAGATACGCAGTATTTT. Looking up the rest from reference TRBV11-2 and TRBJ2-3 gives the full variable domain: EAGVAQSPRYKIIEKRQSVAFWCNPISGHATLYWYQQILGQGPKLLIQFQNNGVVDDSQLPKDRFSAERLKGVDSTLKIQPAKLEDSAVYLCASRHLSAADTQYFGPGTRLTVL.

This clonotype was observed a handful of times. This chain's CDR3 is CASSSAEQGPGELFF. In nucleotides, the CDR3 is TGTGCCAGCAGTAGTGCTGAACAGGGCCCCGGGGAGCTGTTTTTT. The genes are TRBV12-3 or TRBV12-4 and TRBJ2-2, with a tentative D call TRBD1 (6 bases). The V gene lost 5 bases and the J gene lost 6 bases, with 16 bases spanning the gap. The CDR3 has 15 amino acids.

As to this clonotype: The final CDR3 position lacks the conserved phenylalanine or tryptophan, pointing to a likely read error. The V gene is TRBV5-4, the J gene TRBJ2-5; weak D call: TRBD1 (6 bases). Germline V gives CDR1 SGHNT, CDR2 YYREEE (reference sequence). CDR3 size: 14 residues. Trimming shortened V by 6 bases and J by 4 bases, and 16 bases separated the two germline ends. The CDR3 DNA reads TGTGCCAGCAATGCAGGGGCGGCTGGAGAGACCCAGTACTTG. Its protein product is CASNAGAAGETQYL.

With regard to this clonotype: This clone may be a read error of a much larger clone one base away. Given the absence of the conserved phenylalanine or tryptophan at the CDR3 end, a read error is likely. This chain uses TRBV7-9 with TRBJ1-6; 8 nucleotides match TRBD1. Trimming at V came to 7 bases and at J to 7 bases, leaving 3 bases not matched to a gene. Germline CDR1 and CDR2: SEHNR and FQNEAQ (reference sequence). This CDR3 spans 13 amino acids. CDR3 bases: TGTGCCAGCACCGGGACAGGAAATTCACCCCTCCACTTA. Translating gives CASTGTGNSPLHL.

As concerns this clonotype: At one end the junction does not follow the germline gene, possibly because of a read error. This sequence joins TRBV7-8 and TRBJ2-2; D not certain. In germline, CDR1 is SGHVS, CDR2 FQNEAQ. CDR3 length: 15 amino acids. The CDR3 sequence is CARSLESLITGELFF. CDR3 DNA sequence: TGTGCCAGAAGCTTAGAGTCACTTATCACCGGGGAGCTGTTTTTT. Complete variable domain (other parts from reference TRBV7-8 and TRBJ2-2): GAGVSQSPRYKVAKRGQDVALRCDPISGHVSLFWYQQALGQGPEFLTYFQNEAQLDKSGLPSDRFFAERPEGSVSTLKIQRTQQEDSAVYLCARSLESLITGELFFGEGSRLTVL.

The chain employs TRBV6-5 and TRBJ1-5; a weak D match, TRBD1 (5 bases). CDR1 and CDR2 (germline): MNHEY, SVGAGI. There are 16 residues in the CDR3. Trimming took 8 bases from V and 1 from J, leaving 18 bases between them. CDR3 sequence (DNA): TGTGCCAGCGGTTCTCTTTCCTGGGACAGCAATCAGCCCCAGCATTTT. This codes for CASGSLSWDSNQPQHF.

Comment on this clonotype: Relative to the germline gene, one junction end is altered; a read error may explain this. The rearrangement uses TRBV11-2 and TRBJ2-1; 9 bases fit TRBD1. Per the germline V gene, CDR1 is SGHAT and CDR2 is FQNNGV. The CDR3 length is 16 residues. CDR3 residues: CVSSLEGTGCYNEQFF. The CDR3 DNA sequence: TGTGTCAGCAGCCTAGAGGGGACAGGGTGTTACAATGAGCAGTTCTTC.

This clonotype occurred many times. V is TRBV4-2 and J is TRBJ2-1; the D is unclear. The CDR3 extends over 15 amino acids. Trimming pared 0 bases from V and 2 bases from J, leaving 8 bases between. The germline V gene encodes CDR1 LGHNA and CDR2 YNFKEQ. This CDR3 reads CASSQESTPYNEQFF. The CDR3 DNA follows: TGTGCCAGCAGCCAAGAAAGCACCCCCTACAATGAGCAGTTCTTC.

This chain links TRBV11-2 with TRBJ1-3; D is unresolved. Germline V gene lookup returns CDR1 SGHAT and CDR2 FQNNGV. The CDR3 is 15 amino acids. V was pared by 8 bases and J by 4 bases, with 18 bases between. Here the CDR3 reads CASRGRGSSGNTIYF. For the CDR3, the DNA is TGTGCCAGCCGCGGACGGGGTTCATCCGGAAACACCATATATTTT.

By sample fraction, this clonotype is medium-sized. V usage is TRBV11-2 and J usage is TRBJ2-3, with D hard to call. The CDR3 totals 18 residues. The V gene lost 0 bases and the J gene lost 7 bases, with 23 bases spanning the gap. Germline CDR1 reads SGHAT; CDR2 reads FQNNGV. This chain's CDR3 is CASSLDQMGGAGQNTQYF. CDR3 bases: TGTGCCAGCAGCTTAGATCAAATGGGTGGCGCTGGTCAAAATACGCAGTATTTT.

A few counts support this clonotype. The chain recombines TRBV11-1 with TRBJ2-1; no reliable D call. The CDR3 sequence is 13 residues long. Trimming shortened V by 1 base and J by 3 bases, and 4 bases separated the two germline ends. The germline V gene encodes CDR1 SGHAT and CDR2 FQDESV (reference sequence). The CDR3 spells CASSLGRYNEQFF. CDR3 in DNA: TGTGCCAGCAGCTTAGGTCGCTACAATGAGCAGTTCTTC.

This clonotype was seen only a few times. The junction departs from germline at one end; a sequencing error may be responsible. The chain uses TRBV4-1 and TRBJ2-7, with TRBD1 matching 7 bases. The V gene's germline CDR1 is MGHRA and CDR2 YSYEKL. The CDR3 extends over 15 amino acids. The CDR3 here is CASSQATGVHYEHYF. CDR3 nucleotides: TGCGCCAGCAGCCAAGCAACAGGGGTTCACTACGAGCACTACTTC.

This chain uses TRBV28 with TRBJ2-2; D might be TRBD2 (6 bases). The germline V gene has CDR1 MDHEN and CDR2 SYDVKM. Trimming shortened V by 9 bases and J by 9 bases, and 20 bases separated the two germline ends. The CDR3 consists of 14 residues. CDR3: CASSYGTETWELFF. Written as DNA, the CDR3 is TGTGCCAGTAGCTACGGGACTGAGACCTGGGAGCTGTTTTTT.

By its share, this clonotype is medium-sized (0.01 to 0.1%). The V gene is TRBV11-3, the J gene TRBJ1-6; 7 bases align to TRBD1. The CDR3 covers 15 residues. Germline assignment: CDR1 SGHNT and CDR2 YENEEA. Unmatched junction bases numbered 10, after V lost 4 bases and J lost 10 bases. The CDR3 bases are TGTGCCAGCAGCTCCCAGACAGGGATGGGATCACCCCTCCACTTT. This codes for CASSSQTGMGSPLHF.

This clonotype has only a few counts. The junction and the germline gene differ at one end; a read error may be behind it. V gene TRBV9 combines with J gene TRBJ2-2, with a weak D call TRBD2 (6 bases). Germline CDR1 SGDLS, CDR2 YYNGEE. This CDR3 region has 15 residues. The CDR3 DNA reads TGTGCCAGCCAGGAGGGAGGAGCGAACACCGGGGAGCTGTTTTTC. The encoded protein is CASQEGGANTGELFF.

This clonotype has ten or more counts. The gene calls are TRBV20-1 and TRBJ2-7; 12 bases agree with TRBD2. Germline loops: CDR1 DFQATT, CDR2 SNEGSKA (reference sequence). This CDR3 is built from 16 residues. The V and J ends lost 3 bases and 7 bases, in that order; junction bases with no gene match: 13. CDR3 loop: CSASPPRLAGVGEQYF. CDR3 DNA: TGCAGTGCTAGCCCGCCGCGACTAGCGGGAGTAGGGGAGCAGTACTTC.

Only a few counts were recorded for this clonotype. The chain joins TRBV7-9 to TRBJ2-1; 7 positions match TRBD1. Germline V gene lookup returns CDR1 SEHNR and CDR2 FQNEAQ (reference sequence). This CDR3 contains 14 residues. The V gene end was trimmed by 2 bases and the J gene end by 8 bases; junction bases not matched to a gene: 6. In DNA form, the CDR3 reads TGTGCCAGCAGCTTACAACAGGGGTACGATGAGCAGTTCTTC. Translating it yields CASSLQQGYDEQFF.

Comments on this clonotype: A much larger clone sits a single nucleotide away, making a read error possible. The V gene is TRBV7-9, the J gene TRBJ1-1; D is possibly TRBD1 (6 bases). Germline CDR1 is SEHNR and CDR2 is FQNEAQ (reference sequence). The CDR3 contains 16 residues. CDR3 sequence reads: CAGSLGLGGRDTEAFF. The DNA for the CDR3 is TGTGCCGGCAGCTTAGGACTCGGGGGCAGGGACACTGAAGCTTTCTTT.

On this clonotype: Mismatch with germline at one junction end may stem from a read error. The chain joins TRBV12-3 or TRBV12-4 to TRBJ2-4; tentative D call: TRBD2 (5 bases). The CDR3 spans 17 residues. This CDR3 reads CAGSFKSGIGAKNIQYF. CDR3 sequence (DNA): TGTGCCGGCAGTTTTAAGTCGGGGATCGGGGCCAAAAACATTCAGTACTTC.

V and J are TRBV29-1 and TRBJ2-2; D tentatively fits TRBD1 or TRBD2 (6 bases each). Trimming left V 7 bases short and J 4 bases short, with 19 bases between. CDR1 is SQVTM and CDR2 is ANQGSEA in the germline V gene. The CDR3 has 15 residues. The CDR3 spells CSAKRGAGLTGELFF. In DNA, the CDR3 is TGCAGCGCGAAAAGGGGGGCGGGTCTCACCGGGGAGCTGTTTTTT.

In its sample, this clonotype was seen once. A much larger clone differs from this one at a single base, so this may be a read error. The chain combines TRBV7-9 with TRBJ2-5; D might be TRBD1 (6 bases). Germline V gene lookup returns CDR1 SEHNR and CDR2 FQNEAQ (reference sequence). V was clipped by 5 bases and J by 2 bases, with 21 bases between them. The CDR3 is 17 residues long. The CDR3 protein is CASSRRQAFPLQETQYF. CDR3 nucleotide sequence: TGTGCCAGCAGCCGGAGACAGGCCTTCCCACTTCAAGAGACCCAGTACTTC.

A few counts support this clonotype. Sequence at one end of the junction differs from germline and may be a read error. The CDR3 sequence: CASSQDPWADTYTQYF. For the CDR3, the DNA is TGCGCTAGCAGCCAAGATCCATGGGCAGACACATATACGCAGTATTTT. This chain uses TRBV4-1 with TRBJ2-3; D gene ambiguous. CDR1 MGHRA and CDR2 YSYEKL come from the germline V gene. The CDR3 is 16 amino acids.

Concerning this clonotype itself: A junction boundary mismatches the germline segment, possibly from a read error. CDR3 in DNA: TGTGCCGGCAGTTACGTAGGTGTCCTGGGACAGACCTACGAGCGGTACTTC. It codes for CAGSYVGVLGQTYERYF. The rearrangement links TRBV6-6 to TRBJ2-7; 7 bases agree with TRBD1. The CDR3 sequence is 17 residues long. CDR1 is MNHNY, CDR2 SVGAGI, per germline (reference sequence).

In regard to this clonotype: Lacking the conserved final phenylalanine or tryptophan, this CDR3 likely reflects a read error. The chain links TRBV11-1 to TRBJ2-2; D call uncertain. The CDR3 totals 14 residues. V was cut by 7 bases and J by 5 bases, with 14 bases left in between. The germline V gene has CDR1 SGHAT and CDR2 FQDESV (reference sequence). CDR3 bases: TGTGCCAGCAACCGGTACGGGTATACCGGGGAGCTGTTTTCT. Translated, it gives CASNRYGYTGELFS.

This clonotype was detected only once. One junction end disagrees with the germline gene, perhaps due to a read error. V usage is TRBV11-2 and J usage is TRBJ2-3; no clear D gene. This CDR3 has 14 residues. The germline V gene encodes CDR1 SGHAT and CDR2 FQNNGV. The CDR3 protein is CASSLLGSTDTRYF. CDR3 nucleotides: TGTGCAAGCAGCTTACTCGGTAGCACAGATACGCGGTATTTT.

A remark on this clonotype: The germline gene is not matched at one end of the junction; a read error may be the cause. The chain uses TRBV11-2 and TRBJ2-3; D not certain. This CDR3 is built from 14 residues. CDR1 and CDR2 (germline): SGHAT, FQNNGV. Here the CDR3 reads CVSTPLSAADTQYF. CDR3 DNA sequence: TGTGTCAGCACCCCTCTAAGCGCGGCTGATACGCAGTATTTT.

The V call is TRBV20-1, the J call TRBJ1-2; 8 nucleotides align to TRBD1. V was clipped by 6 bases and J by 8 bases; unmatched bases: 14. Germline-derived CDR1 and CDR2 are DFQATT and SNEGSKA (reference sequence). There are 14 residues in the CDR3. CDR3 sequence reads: CSADTHGQGGGYTF. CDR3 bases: TGCAGTGCCGATACCCATGGACAGGGAGGCGGCTACACCTTC.

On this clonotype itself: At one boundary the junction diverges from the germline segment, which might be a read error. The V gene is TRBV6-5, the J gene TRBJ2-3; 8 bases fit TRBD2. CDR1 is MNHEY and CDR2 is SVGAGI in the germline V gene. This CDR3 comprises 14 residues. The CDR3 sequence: CAGSSGGVTDTQYF. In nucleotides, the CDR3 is TGTGCCGGCAGTTCCGGGGGGGTCACAGATACGCAGTATTTT.

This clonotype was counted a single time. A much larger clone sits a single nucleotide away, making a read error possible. CDR3 DNA sequence: TGTGCCAGCAGCCCATATGGACAGGGCAATCAGCCCCGGCATTTT. This translates into CASSPYGQGNQPRHF. The chain employs TRBV28 and TRBJ1-5, with 8 bases matching TRBD1. The CDR3 spans 15 residues. The germline V gene encodes CDR1 MDHEN and CDR2 SYDVKM.